This T cell receptor beta chain was sequenced in a study of identical twins. TCRdb re-called the 5' RACE reads with MiXCR, one entry per CDR3 protein. Found here are 600,000 to 800,000 distinct CDR3 sequences, 21% of them singletons; the top ten hold approximately 4.3%. Trimming shortened V by 1 base and J by 3 bases, and 17 bases separated the two germline ends. Germline lookup yields CDR1 SEHNR and CDR2 FQNEAQ (reference sequence). The CDR3 consists of 17 residues. As for this clonotype: Its antigen is currently unknown.

Notes on the study in general: Alpha sequences that were out-of-frame and twin-shared showed an excess of low generation probability.

Separately, the same data were catalogued under a study of T cells expressing NK-cell markers.

Sequenced sample: PBMCs. This rearrangement joins TRBV7-9 to TRBJ2-3, with D perhaps matching TRBD2 (7 bases). The source of this sequence is a young woman in good health. CDR3 region: CASSLVGGGPETDTQYF. The CDR3 region has the DNA TGTGCCAGCAGCTTAGTAGGGGGAGGGCCGGAAACAGATACGCAGTATTTT.